This TCR beta chain was identified during a study of T cell changes during pregnancy in multiple sclerosis. The data were produced by immunoSEQ multiplex PCR, yet TCRdb's version contains in-frame clones alone and is incomplete. The sample has around 36,000 clones; 80% to 95% are singletons. Germline V gives CDR1 SEHNR, CDR2 FQNEAQ (reference sequence). This CDR3 is 15 amino acids long. J gave up 9 bases and V 5 bases, and 6 bases lay outside the gene matches. This specimen was CD4+ T cells from peripheral blood mononuclear cells, taken in the third trimester of pregnancy. The clonotype comes from a female donor with multiple sclerosis, enrolled in a pregnancy study. The rearrangement links TRBV7-9 to TRBJ2-1; 14 nucleotides match TRBD2. The CDR3 here is CASSTGLAGVVEQFF. Here the CDR3 DNA reads TGTGCCAGCAGCACGGGACTAGCGGGAGTGGTTGAGCAGTTCTTC.